Listed below are T cell receptor beta chains from one sample, sequenced in a study of T cell changes during pregnancy in multiple sclerosis. Measured with immunoSEQ multiplex PCR; TCRdb has only the in-frame clones, and not every one. Seen here are roughly 23,000 clones, around 88% observed once, and the top ten hold approximately 1.2%. The starting material was CD4+ T cells from peripheral blood mononuclear cells, obtained in the first trimester of pregnancy. The receptor source for this set is a female donor in good health, enrolled as a control in a pregnancy study. CDR3s include the opening cysteine and the closing phenylalanine or tryptophan. The order of the fields is clone size, D gene, V gene, J gene, CDR3 DNA, CDR3 protein. The D gene is left open where the match is weak. A clone size is listed for some rows: how often the clone was seen (once, few, many), or a class if it is expanded.

NA,NA,TRBV19,TRBJ1-2,TGTGCCAGCGCGACAGGTATCTACTATGGCTACACCTTC,CASATGIYYGYTF
once,TRBD2,TRBV7-6,TRBJ2-5,TGTGCCAGCAGGTCCCCGTTAGCGGGGACGCGGGAGACCCAGTACTTC,CASRSPLAGTRETQYF
NA,TRBD1,TRBV7-8,TRBJ2-1,TGTGCCAGCAGCTTGGGGACAGGGGCGATCAATGAGCAGTTCTTC,CASSLGTGAINEQFF
NA,NA,TRBV23-1,TRBJ1-1,TGCGCCAGCAGTCAGGGTAGGGGTAAAACTGAAGCTTTCTTT,CASSQGRGKTEAFF
NA,NA,TRBV21-1,TRBJ1-5,TGTGCCAGCAAGAGACTGAGCAATCAGCCCCAGCATTTT,CASKRLSNQPQHF
NA,NA,TRBV21-1,TRBJ2-4,TGTGCCAGCAGCAAAGTAAGGCGGGAGGGCCAAAACATTCAGTACTTC,CASSKVRREGQNIQYF
few,TRBD1,TRBV15,TRBJ2-7,TGTGCCACCAGCCCCTTTCCACAGGGGGCTGCCTACGAGCAGTACTTC,CATSPFPQGAAYEQYF
few,NA,TRBV5-1,TRBJ1-1,TGCGCCAGCAGCCCGGGACATGTGAACACTGAAGCTTTCTTT,CASSPGHVNTEAFF
NA,TRBD2,TRBV5-1,TRBJ2-3,TGCGCCAGCAGCTTGAGGGGACTAGCCACAGATACGCAGTATTTT,CASSLRGLATDTQYF
NA,NA,TRBV4-1,TRBJ2-1,TGCGCCAGCAGCCCAACAGGGACCTCCTACAATGAGCAGTTCTTC,CASSPTGTSYNEQFF
NA,TRBD1,TRBV7-9,TRBJ2-6,TGTGCCAGCAGCTTATCCGACAGGGGGCTATCTGGGGCCAACGTCCTGACTTTC,CASSLSDRGLSGANVLTF
NA,NA,TRBV5-4,TRBJ2-2,TGTGCCACCCCCCTGGAGGGCAGGAACACCGGGGAGCTGTTTTTT,CATPLEGRNTGELFF
NA,TRBD2,TRBV11-3,TRBJ2-5,TGTGCCAGCAGCGGTAGGGCGGGAGCAGGGGAGACCCAGTACTTC,CASSGRAGAGETQYF
NA,TRBD2,TRBV11-2,TRBJ2-3,TGTGCCAGCAGCTTGGGACTAGCGGGAGGGCGAATCACAGATACGCAGTATTTT,CASSLGLAGGRITDTQYF
NA,TRBD1,TRBV29-1,TRBJ2-2,TGCAGCGTTCGACAGGGCGCGAACACCGGGGAGCTGTTTTTT,CSVRQGANTGELFF
NA,NA,TRBV6-1,TRBJ2-1,TGTGCCACTTGGGATCCGGGATCCTACAATGAGCAGTTCTTC,CATWDPGSYNEQFF